This T cell receptor beta chain was captured by sequencing in a study of lymphopenia after photon versus proton radiotherapy. As for this clone: Antigen: not known.

Sequencing was performed with immunoSEQ multiplex PCR; in TCRdb, only in-frame clones are kept and a portion is missing. The repertoire consists of some 70,000 clones, with about 90% occurring once and the leading ten covering 10% to 13%. Regarding the study as a whole: Proton therapy kept repertoires fairly stable, unlike photons, which gained effector/memory cells. Oligoclonal CD8+ Temra expansion after nadir drove photon patients' diversity drop. Post-nadir TCR diversity decline inversely tracked overall survival among those who died.

This clonotype was obtained from a man older than 75 with esophageal cancer. The sequencing used peripheral blood, collected from a patient treated with proton-based radiotherapy.

This CDR3 is CASSLTYRGNTIYF. For the CDR3, the DNA is TGTGCCAGCAGTTTAACGTACAGGGGAAACACCATATATTTT. The V and J genes are TRBV28 and TRBJ1-3; weak D call: TRBD1 (5 bases). This CDR3 is 14 amino acids long. CDR1 and CDR2 from the germline V gene are MDHEN and SYDVKM. Between the trimmed V and J ends, which lost 2 bases and 4 bases, there was a span of 9 bases.